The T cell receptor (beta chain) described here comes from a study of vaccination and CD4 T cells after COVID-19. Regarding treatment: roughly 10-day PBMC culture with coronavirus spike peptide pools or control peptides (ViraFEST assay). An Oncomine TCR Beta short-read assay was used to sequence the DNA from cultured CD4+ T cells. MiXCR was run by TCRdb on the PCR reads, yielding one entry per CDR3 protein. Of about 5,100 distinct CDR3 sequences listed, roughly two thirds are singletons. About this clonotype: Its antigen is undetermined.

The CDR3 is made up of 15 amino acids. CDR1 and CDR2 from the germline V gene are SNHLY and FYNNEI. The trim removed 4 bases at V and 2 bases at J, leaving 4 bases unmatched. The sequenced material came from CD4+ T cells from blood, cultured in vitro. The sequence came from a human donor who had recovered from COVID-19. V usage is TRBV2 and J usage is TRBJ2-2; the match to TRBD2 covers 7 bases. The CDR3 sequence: CASSVLAVNTGELFF. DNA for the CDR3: TGTGCCAGCAGTGTGCTAGCGGTAAACACCGGGGAGCTGTTTTTT. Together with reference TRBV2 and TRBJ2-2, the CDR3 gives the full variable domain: EPEVTQTPSHQVTQMGQEVILRCVPISNHLYFYWYRQILGQKVEFLVSFYNNEISEKSEIFDDQFSVERPDGSNFTLKIRSTKLEDSAMYFCASSVLAVNTGELFFGEGSRLTVL.